The next 8 T cell receptor beta chains were all read from a single sample in a study of blood T cell repertoires in COVID-19. Profiled with immunoSEQ multiplex PCR; TCRdb holds only in-frame clones, not every one. The sample includes about 230,000 clones, roughly 85% of them seen just once. The sequenced sample was peripheral blood. The receptors stem from a man between 40 and 49 years old with acute or convalescent COVID-19.

J is TRBJ1-2 and V is TRBV3-1 (or the pseudogene TRBV3-2); 10 bases are a match to TRBD1. This CDR3 spans 17 amino acids. Per the germline V gene, CDR1 is LGHDT and CDR2 is YNNKEL (reference sequence). Trimming cost V 0 bases and J 2 bases; bases outside gene matches: 6. The CDR3: CASSQDPGTGANYGYTF. CDR3 sequence (DNA): TGTGCCAGCAGCCAAGACCCCGGGACAGGGGCGAACTATGGCTACACCTTC.

The sample holds a few counts of this clone. Other DNA sequences of this sample code for an identical CDR3. The gene calls are TRBV5-1 and TRBJ1-2; no clear D. This CDR3 region has 15 residues. Germline CDR1 and CDR2: SGHRS and YFSETQ. V was pared by 0 bases and J by 2 bases, with 11 bases between. The CDR3 spells CASSLVAGSNYGYTF. The CDR3 nucleotides are TGCGCCAGCAGCTTGGTTGCAGGCTCAAACTATGGCTACACCTTC.

The J gene is TRBJ1-6, the V gene TRBV7-9; 8 nucleotides line up with TRBD1. The CDR3 length is 15 residues. V lost 5 bases, J lost 7 bases, and 7 bases stayed unmatched. CDR1 and CDR2 (germline): SEHNR, FQNEAQ (reference sequence). The DNA for the CDR3 is TGTGCCAGCAGCCATGGACAGGGAGAGAATTCACCCCTCCACTTT. Its protein is CASSHGQGENSPLHF.

V gene TRBV28 combines with J gene TRBJ1-1; 8 nucleotides align to TRBD1. Germline V gives CDR1 MDHEN, CDR2 SYDVKM. The J segment lost 12 bases and the V segment lost 4 bases, leaving 7 bases of the junction unmatched. The CDR3 is made up of 12 amino acids. For the CDR3, the DNA is TGTGCCAGCAGTTCCTCGGACAGGGACCCTTTCTTT. It translates to CASSSSDRDPFF.

V is TRBV5-5 and J is TRBJ1-1; D unclear. The germline CDR1 and CDR2 sequences are SGHKS and YYEKEE (reference sequence). Trimming shortened V by 4 bases and J by 2 bases, and 12 bases separated the two germline ends. The CDR3 contains 14 residues. CDR3 bases: TGTGCCAGCAGCACCAATACTTTTAACACTGAAGCTTTCTTT. The encoded protein is CASSTNTFNTEAFF.

The V gene is TRBV9, the J gene TRBJ1-5, with D maybe TRBD1 (6 bases). Trimming took 4 bases from V and 3 from J, leaving 11 bases between them. The V gene's germline CDR1 is SGDLS and CDR2 YYNGEE. The CDR3 is 14 amino acids. CDR3 in amino acids: CASSLTGFNQPQHF. The CDR3 nucleotides are TGTGCCAGCAGCCTTACAGGGTTCAATCAGCCCCAGCATTTT.

V and J are TRBV6-5 and TRBJ1-4, with 9 bases matching TRBD1. With 5 bases clipped from V and 8 bases from J, the junction kept 6 bases outside the gene matches. The CDR3 spans 14 residues. Germline V gives CDR1 MNHEY, CDR2 SVGAGI. CDR3 sequence (DNA): TGTGCCAGCAGTCCCGGGACAGGGTTCGAAAAACTGTTTTTT. It encodes CASSPGTGFEKLFF.

The chain is built from TRBV10-3 and TRBJ2-7; 7 bases line up with TRBD1. The trim removed 5 bases at V and 5 bases at J, leaving 12 bases unmatched. The CDR3 is 15 amino acids. Germline CDR1 ENHRY, CDR2 SYGVKD. CDR3 nucleotides: TGTGCCATCAGTCTACTCGGACAGGTCAGGGACGAGCAGTACTTC. Translated, it gives CAISLLGQVRDEQYF.